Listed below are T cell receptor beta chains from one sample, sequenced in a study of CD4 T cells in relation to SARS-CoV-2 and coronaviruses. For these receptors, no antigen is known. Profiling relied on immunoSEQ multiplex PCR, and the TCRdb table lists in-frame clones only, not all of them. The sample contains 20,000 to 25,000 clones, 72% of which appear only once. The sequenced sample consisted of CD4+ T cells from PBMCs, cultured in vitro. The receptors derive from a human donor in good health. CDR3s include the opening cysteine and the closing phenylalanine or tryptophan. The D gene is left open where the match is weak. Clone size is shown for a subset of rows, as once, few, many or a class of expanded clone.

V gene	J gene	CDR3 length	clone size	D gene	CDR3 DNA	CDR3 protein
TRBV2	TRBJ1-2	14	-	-	TGTGCCAGCAGTGAAAGGCAGGCCCGTTATGGCTACACCTTC	CASSERQARYGYTF
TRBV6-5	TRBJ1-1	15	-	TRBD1	TGTGCCAGCTGGGGAGCAGGGGGCTTTTTCACTGAAGCTTTCTTT	CASWGAGGFFTEAFF
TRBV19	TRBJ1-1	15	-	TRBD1	TGTGCCACCGCGGCAGGGGGCGATGGTAACACTGAAGCTTTCTTT	CATAAGGDGNTEAFF
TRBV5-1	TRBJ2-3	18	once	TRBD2	TGCGCCAGCAGCTCTAATGGACTAGCGGGTACCCTCACAGATACGCAGTATTTT	CASSSNGLAGTLTDTQYF
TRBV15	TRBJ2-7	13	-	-	TGTGCCACCAGCAGAGAACCGCTCTACGAGCAGTACTTC	CATSREPLYEQYF
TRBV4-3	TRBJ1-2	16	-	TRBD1	TGCGCCAGCAGTCCCGACAGGGGGCTTTCCAACTATGGCTACACCTTC	CASSPDRGLSNYGYTF
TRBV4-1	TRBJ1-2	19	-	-	TGCGCCAGCAGCCAAGAGCGGAGAGTGGGGTCCTTCCCTAACTATGGCTACACCTTC	CASSQERRVGSFPNYGYTF
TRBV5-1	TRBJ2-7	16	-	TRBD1	TGCGCCAGCAGCAGCCGTCCCGGGACAGGGGGCCGGGAGCAGTACTTC	CASSSRPGTGGREQYF
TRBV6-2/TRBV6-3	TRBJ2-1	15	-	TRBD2	TGTGCCAGCAGTCTGACTAGCGGGGAATACAATGAGCAGTTCTTC	CASSLTSGEYNEQFF
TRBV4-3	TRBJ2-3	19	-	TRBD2	TGCGCCAGCAGCCCAAATGGAGGCTTGGGACTAGCGGAAGTAGATACGCAGTATTTT	CASSPNGGLGLAEVDTQYF
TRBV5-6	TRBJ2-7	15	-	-	TGTGCCAGCAGCCCAAATTGGGCCCTTAACTACGAGCAGTACTTC	CASSPNWALNYEQYF
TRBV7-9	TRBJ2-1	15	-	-	TGTGCCAGCAGCTTAGCGGGGGGCATGCACAATGAGCAGTTCTTC	CASSLAGGMHNEQFF
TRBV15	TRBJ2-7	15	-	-	TGTGCCACCAGCAGAGTGGGGAAAGGGGCGGACGAGCAGTACTTC	CATSRVGKGADEQYF
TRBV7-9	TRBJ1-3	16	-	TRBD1	TGTGCCAGCAGCGCCCGACAGGGGGCAGCTGGAAACACCATATATTTT	CASSARQGAAGNTIYF
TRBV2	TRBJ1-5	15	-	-	TGTGCCAGCGCCGGCAGGCAGCCTGTGAATCAGCCCCAGCATTTT	CASAGRQPVNQPQHF
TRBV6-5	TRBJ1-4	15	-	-	TGTGCCAGCAGTTACTCCGTCGGGATCAATGAAAAACTGTTTTTT	CASSYSVGINEKLFF
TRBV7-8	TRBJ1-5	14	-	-	TGTGCCAGCAGCGGACAGATTAGCAATCAGCCCCAGCATTTT	CASSGQISNQPQHF
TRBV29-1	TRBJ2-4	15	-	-	TGCAGCGTTGAGGAGGGGGCCCCAGCCAAAAACATTCAGTACTTC	CSVEEGAPAKNIQYF
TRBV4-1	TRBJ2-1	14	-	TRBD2	TGCGCCAGCAGCCAAGACGGGAGGGTTTTGGAGCAGTTCTTC	CASSQDGRVLEQFF
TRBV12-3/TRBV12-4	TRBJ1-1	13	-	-	TGTGCCAGCAGTTATGACATAAACACTGAAGCTTTCTTT	CASSYDINTEAFF
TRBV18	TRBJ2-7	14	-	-	TGTGCCAGCTCACCACCGGGCCAGCTGGGGGAGCAGTACTTC	CASSPPGQLGEQYF
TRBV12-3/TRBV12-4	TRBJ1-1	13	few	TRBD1	TGTGCCAGCAGTCTTCCGACAGGGGGCAGAACTTTCTTT	CASSLPTGGRTFF
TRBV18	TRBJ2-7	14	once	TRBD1	TGTGCCAGCTCATCACAGGGGGTCTCCTACGAGCAGTACTTC	CASSSQGVSYEQYF
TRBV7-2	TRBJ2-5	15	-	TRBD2	TGTGCCAGCAGCTCAGCGGGGGCCGGGGGAGAGACCCAGTACTTC	CASSSAGAGGETQYF
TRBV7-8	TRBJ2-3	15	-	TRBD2	TGTGCCAGCAGCTTAGGACTAGCGGGCACAGATACGCAGTATTTT	CASSLGLAGTDTQYF
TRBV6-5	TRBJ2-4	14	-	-	TGTGCCAGCAGTCGACAGGAAACCAAAAACATTCAGTACTTC	CASSRQETKNIQYF
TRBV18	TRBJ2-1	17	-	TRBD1	TGTGCCAGCTCACCAGCCACCCCGGGACAGTCCTACAATGAGCAGTTCTTC	CASSPATPGQSYNEQFF
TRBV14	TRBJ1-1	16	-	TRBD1	TGTGCCAGCAGCCGGGACAGGGGGGGCTGGAACACTGAAGCTTTCTTT	CASSRDRGGWNTEAFF
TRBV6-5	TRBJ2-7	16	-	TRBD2	TGTGCCAGCAGTTACTCCCTAGCGGGACCCTCCTACGAGCAGTACTTC	CASSYSLAGPSYEQYF
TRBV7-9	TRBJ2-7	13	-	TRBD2	TGTGCCAGCAGCCTGCGGACTAGCTACGAGCAGTACTTC	CASSLRTSYEQYF
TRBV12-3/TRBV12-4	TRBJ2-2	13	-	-	TGTGCCAGCAGCATCAGGGAGGCCGGGGAGCTGTTTTTT	CASSIREAGELFF
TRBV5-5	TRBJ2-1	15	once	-	TGTGCCAGCAGCTTGGGGACGTCCGAATACAATGAGCAGTTCTTC	CASSLGTSEYNEQFF
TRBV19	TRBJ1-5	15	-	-	TGTGCCAGTACCCCCCTCCGGGTTAGCAATCAGCCCCAGCATTTT	CASTPLRVSNQPQHF
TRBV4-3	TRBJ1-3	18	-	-	TGCGCCAGCAGCCAAGACTTGGGGAGTCTTAGGAGTGGAAACACCATATATTTT	CASSQDLGSLRSGNTIYF
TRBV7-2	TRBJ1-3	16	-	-	TGTGCCAGCAGCCTGACAGTACCGAACTCTGGAAACACCATATATTTT	CASSLTVPNSGNTIYF
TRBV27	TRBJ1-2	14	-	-	TGTGCCAGCAGTTTATCGTCGGGGAAATATGGCTACACCTTC	CASSLSSGKYGYTF
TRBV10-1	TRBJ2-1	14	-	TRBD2	TGCGCCAGCAGACTAGCGGAGTGGTACAATGAGCAGTTCTTC	CASRLAEWYNEQFF
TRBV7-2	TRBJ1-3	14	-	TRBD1	TGTGCCAGCAGCTTAGCAACAGAGTCAGGGGGCATATATTTT	CASSLATESGGIYF
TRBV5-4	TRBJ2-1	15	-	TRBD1	TGTGCCAGCAGCATACAGGGACAGGGCAGGGATGAGCAGTTCTTC	CASSIQGQGRDEQFF
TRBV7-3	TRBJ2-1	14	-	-	TGTGCCAGCAGCAGGAACTTGGGGGACAATGAGCAGTTCTTC	CASSRNLGDNEQFF
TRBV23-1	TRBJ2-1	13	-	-	TGCGCCAGCAAAGGAGAGACTAACAATGAGCAGTTCTTC	CASKGETNNEQFF
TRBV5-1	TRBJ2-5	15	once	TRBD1	TGCGCCAGCAGCTCCTTACAGGGGTCCCAAGAGACCCAGTACTTC	CASSSLQGSQETQYF
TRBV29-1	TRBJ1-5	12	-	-	TGCAGCGCCCGACAGGCGGACCAGCCCCAGCATTTT	CSARQADQPQHF
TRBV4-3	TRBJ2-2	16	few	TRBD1	TGCGCCAGCAGCCAAGATTCGGGACAGGGAGCCGGGGAGCTGTTTTTT	CASSQDSGQGAGELFF
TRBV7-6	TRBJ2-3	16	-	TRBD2	TGTGCCAGCAGCGCGGAGCGGGGGGGCCTTGCAGATACGCAGTATTTT	CASSAERGGLADTQYF
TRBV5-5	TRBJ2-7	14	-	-	TGTGCCAGCAGCTTTACGGGGGGCCGGGACGAGCAGTACTTC	CASSFTGGRDEQYF
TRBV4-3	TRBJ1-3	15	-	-	TGCGCCAGCAGCCAAGGCAGGGGCTCTGGAAACACCATATATTTT	CASSQGRGSGNTIYF
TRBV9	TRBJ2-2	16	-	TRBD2	TGTGCCAGCAGCGTTCTAGCGGGCGCTTCCACCGGGGAGCTGTTTTTT	CASSVLAGASTGELFF
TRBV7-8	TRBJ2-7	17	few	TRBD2	TGTGCCAGCAGCTTAGGGGCTAGCGGGAGGGTCTCCTACGAGCAGTACTTC	CASSLGASGRVSYEQYF
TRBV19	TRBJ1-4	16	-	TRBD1	TGTGCCAGCGGTGACGGGACAGTTGCAACTAATGAAAAACTGTTTTTT	CASGDGTVATNEKLFF
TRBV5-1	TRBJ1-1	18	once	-	TGCGCCAGCAGCTTGCCCCCACGAGGGGCGACCCTGAACACTGAAGCTTTCTTT	CASSLPPRGATLNTEAFF
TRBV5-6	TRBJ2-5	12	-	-	TGTGCCAGCAGCTTTAGCGCCCTAACCCAGTACTTC	CASSFSALTQYF